The present T cell receptor beta chain was sequenced within a study of blood T cell repertoires in COVID-19. Per the original methods: Researchers report that nucleated cell counts were estimated from reference gene primer amplification. Data came from immunoSEQ multiplex PCR; TCRdb stores just in-frame clones and leaves some out. Clonal size and the V and J genes are those of that table, whereas D and trimming came from the DNA. The sample holds a few hundred thousand clones; 90% are singletons and the top ten take approximately 1.5%. CDR1 LGHDT and CDR2 YNNKEL come from the germline V gene (reference sequence). The CDR3 is 14 amino acids. The germline V and J ends were trimmed by 3 bases and 0 bases, with 6 bases remaining between them. Assignment of participants to cohorts was predicated upon participant-reported clinical history.

The J gene is TRBJ1-3, the V gene TRBV3-1 (or the pseudogene TRBV3-2); no clear D gene. The sequence derives from a woman between 18 and 29 years old with acute COVID-19. The sequenced material came from PBMCs or T cells enriched from blood (not recorded which). The CDR3 here is CASSHLGSGNTIYF. The CDR3 coding sequence is TGTGCCAGCAGCCACCTCGGCTCTGGAAACACCATATATTTT.